This passage covers 8 T cell receptor beta chains from one sample sequenced in a study of T cells in Graves' hyperthyroidism and ophthalmopathy. RNA transcripts yielded amplified TCR beta CDR3 regions. Primed by the HTBI set, a first-round RT-PCR was run on the TCR CDR3. TCRdb reprocessed the multiplex PCR reads with MiXCR, giving one entry per CDR3 protein. The sample holds more than 500,000 distinct CDR3 sequences, about 45% seen once. The specimen sequenced was peripheral blood or thyroid tissue (not recorded which). The origin of the receptors is an adult woman with Graves' disease, either hyperthyroidism or ophthalmopathy (not recorded which).

In its sample, this clonotype was seen many times. J is TRBJ2-3 and V is TRBV10-3; no clear D gene. Deletions cut 1 base from V and 6 bases from J, with 11 bases between. CDR3 length: 14 amino acids. Per the germline V gene, CDR1 is ENHRY and CDR2 is SYGVKD. The CDR3 here is CAISEFTVTDTQYF. The CDR3 DNA is TGTGCCATCAGTGAGTTTACAGTGACCGATACGCAGTATTTT.

V and J are TRBV19 and TRBJ2-6; TRBD2 is a possible D gene (5 bases). Trimming took 7 bases from V and 2 from J, leaving 12 bases between them. Germline V gene sequence: CDR1 LNHDA, CDR2 SQIVND (reference sequence). The CDR3 spans 15 residues. For the CDR3, the DNA is TGTGCCAGTACCGATGGGAGTACTGGGGCCAACGTCCTGACTTTC. This codes for CASTDGSTGANVLTF.

This clonotype has a single count. CDR3 residues: CASSLDWMSTDTQYF. The CDR3 DNA reads TGTGCCAGCAGCTTAGATTGGATGAGCACAGATACGCAGTATTTT. The chain recombines TRBV7-9 with TRBJ2-3, with unresolved D. Trimming stripped 1 base from V and 0 bases from J, with 8 bases between. CDR3 length: 15 amino acids. CDR1 SEHNR and CDR2 FQNEAQ come from the germline V gene (reference sequence).

The V call is TRBV28, the J call TRBJ2-5; TRBD2 matches 13 bases. The CDR3 sequence is 17 residues long. Looked up from germline, CDR1 is MDHEN and CDR2 is SYDVKM. V lost 6 bases and J lost 2; bases outside the gene matches: 9. This chain's CDR3 is CASSLVLAGGGQETQYF. The CDR3 nucleotides are TGTGCCAGCAGCTTGGTACTAGCGGGAGGGGGGCAAGAGACCCAGTACTTC.

The chain joins TRBV7-2 to TRBJ1-5, with 7 bases fitting TRBD1. The CDR3 spans 16 residues. CDR1 SGHTA and CDR2 FQGNSA come from the germline V gene. V shed 5 bases, J shed 0 bases, and the junction held 7 bases outside the gene matches. The CDR3 is CASSRVGTDSNQPQHF. The CDR3 DNA reads TGTGCCAGCAGCCGCGTCGGGACAGATAGCAATCAGCCCCAGCATTTT.

This clonotype has at least ten counts. The CDR3 DNA reads as TGTGCCACCAGCGAATCATGGGACAGTGAAGCTTTCTTT. Encoded protein: CATSESWDSEAFF. The chain links TRBV15 to TRBJ1-1, with 7 bases lining up with TRBD1. CDR3 length: 13 residues. Trimming at V came to 5 bases and at J to 7 bases, leaving 7 bases not matched to a gene. Per germline, CDR1 LNHNV and CDR2 YYDKDF (reference sequence).

This clonotype occurred a few times. The chain has TRBV7-2 and TRBJ1-2; D gene uncertain. CDR1 is SGHTA and CDR2 is FQGNSA in the germline V gene. V dropped 2 bases and J dropped 4 bases, with 8 bases sitting between them. The CDR3 length is 13 residues. The CDR3 DNA is TGTGCCAGCAGCTTACGGCTGTCCTATGGCTACACCTTC. Protein: CASSLRLSYGYTF.

The CDR3 loop is CSVRQGSGQETQYF. The CDR3, as DNA: TGCAGCGTAAGGCAGGGGAGCGGGCAAGAGACCCAGTACTTC. This sequence joins TRBV29-1 and TRBJ2-5; the D gene could be TRBD1 or TRBD2 (6 bases each). This CDR3 comprises 14 residues. Germline values: CDR1 SQVTM, CDR2 ANQGSEA. The V end lost 6 bases, the J end lost 2 bases, and 16 bases lay between the germline ends.